This entry is about one TCR beta chain. The length of the CDR3 is 17 residues. Trimming cost V 4 bases and J 6 bases, with 21 bases left between them. The V gene's germline CDR1 is MDHEN and CDR2 SYDVKM. This specimen belongs to a study of naive and memory T cell subsets. An equimolar mix of two oligonucleotides served as the beta constant-region primer for TRBC1 and TRBC2. TCRdb reprocessed the UMI-ligation and nested PCR reads with MiXCR, giving one entry per CDR3 protein. The table records some 150,000 distinct CDR3 sequences, over 15% of them present only once. Input material: naive CD4+ T cells from blood. The sequence was collected from a human donor in good health. The chain joins TRBV28 to TRBJ1-4; no firm D call. CDR3 in DNA: TGTGCCAGCAGTTCCGGGTCCCTTTTGAGTGAGGATGAAAAACTGTTTTTT. Translation gives CASSSGSLLSEDEKLFF.